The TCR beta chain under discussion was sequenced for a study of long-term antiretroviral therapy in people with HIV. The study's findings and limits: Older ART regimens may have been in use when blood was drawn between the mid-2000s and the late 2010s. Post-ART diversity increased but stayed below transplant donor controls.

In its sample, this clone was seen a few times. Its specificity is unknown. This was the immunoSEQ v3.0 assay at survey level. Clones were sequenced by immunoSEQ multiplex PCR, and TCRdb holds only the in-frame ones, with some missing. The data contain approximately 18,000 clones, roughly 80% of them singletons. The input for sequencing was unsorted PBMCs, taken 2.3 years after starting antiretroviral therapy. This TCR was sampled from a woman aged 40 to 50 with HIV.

CDR3 bases: TGTGCCAGCAGCTTACAAGGGGGTACGCAGTATTTT. Translated: CASSLQGGTQYF. The rearrangement uses TRBV11-2 and TRBJ2-3; weak D call: TRBD1 (6 bases). Trimming shortened V by 2 bases and J by 8 bases, and 8 bases separated the two germline ends. CDR3 size: 12 residues. Germline V gene data show CDR1 as SGHAT and CDR2 as FQNNGV.